These 22 T cell receptor beta chains share one sample of origin, sequenced in a study of Graves' ophthalmopathy and Graves' hyperthyroidism. The authors amplified TCR beta CDR3 regions from RNA transcripts. HTBI-primed RT-PCR formed the first round, and a multiplex PCR formed the second. MiXCR, run by TCRdb on the multiplex PCR reads, gives a single entry per CDR3 protein. The table shows about 500,000 distinct CDR3 sequences, with roughly 39% occurring only once. The specimen was peripheral blood or thyroid tissue (not recorded which). The receptors derive from an adult man with Graves' hyperthyroidism.

This chain joins TRBV2 and TRBJ2-6; TRBD2 matches at 8 bases. Germline V gene lookup returns CDR1 SNHLY and CDR2 FYNNEI. The CDR3 length is 16 residues. V gave up 6 bases and J gave up 3 bases; unmatched junction bases: 7. The CDR3 is CASRVSGVYGANVLTF. In DNA, the CDR3 is TGTGCCAGCAGGGTTAGCGGGGTGTATGGGGCCAACGTCCTGACTTTC.

This clonotype has at least ten counts. The CDR3 spells CASSPGTVYGYTF. CDR3 sequence (DNA): TGTGCCAGCAGCCCCGGGACGGTCTATGGCTACACCTTC. The V gene is TRBV5-6, the J gene TRBJ1-2; D is possibly TRBD1 (5 bases). This CDR3 contains 13 residues. The germline V gene encodes CDR1 SGHDT and CDR2 YYEEEE. Deletions cut 4 bases from V and 4 bases from J, with 11 bases between.

The chain carries TRBV7-8 and TRBJ2-6; D gene ambiguous. Germline loops: CDR1 SGHVS, CDR2 FQNEAQ. CDR3 length: 17 amino acids. V lost 1 base and J lost 1, with 11 bases in between. The CDR3 here is CASSLESRVSGANVLTF. CDR3 nucleotides: TGTGCCAGCAGCTTAGAATCACGGGTTTCTGGGGCCAACGTCCTGACTTTC. The full variable domain, in which reference TRBV7-8 and TRBJ2-6 provide the parts outside the CDR3, is GAGVSQSPRYKVAKRGQDVALRCDPISGHVSLFWYQQALGQGPEFLTYFQNEAQLDKSGLPSDRFFAERPEGSVSTLKIQRTQQEDSAVYLCASSLESRVSGANVLTFGAGSRLTVL.

This clonotype was seen more than once but under ten times. The chain has TRBV5-1 and TRBJ2-2; tentatively, D is TRBD1 (5 bases). The CDR3 covers 15 residues. Germline V gene data show CDR1 as SGHRS and CDR2 as YFSETQ. Trimming took 5 bases from V and 1 from J, leaving 12 bases between them. The CDR3 DNA follows: TGCGCCAGCAGGGTGGACACCCGGAACACCGGGGAGCTGTTTTTT. Translation: CASRVDTRNTGELFF.

This clonotype has only one observation. The J gene is TRBJ2-7, the V gene TRBV10-3; maybe TRBD2 (5 bases). The J call is doubtful: the DNA matches TRBJ2-1 better. The germline V gene encodes CDR1 ENHRY and CDR2 SYGVKD. The CDR3 has 14 amino acids. This CDR3 reads CATTRSGGDNEQFF. In DNA, the CDR3 is TGTGCCACCACCCGGAGTGGAGGCGACAATGAGCAGTTCTTC.

About this clonotype itself: A read error may produce the germline difference seen at one junction end. This chain uses TRBV20-1 with TRBJ2-5; 12 positions agree with TRBD2. CDR3 size: 17 residues. Germline values: CDR1 DFQATT, CDR2 SNEGSKA (reference sequence). This CDR3 is CSPSLSGTSGYQETQYF. The CDR3 DNA reads TGCAGTCCTAGTTTGTCCGGGACTAGCGGGTACCAAGAGACCCAGTACTTC.

Many counts were recorded for this clonotype. The chain couples TRBV10-3 to TRBJ2-2; 7 nucleotides match TRBD1. The CDR3 totals 15 residues. Germline CDR1 and CDR2: ENHRY and SYGVKD. V gave up 4 bases and J gave up 4 bases; unmatched junction bases: 6. CDR3 in amino acids: CAISVKGQTTGELFF. CDR3 nucleotides: TGTGCCATCAGTGTAAAGGGACAGACCACCGGGGAGCTGTTTTTT.

This clonotype has just one count. The V and J genes are TRBV5-1 and TRBJ2-5; TRBD1 matches 8 bases. This CDR3 spans 13 amino acids. Germline CDR1 and CDR2: SGHRS and YFSETQ. Unmatched junction bases numbered 9, after V lost 3 bases and J lost 11 bases. CDR3 residues: CASSSPGGSEQYF. The CDR3 nucleotides read TGCGCCAGCAGCTCTCCAGGGGGCAGTGAGCAGTACTTC. The complete variable domain, with remaining parts taken from reference TRBV5-1 and TRBJ2-5, reads KAGVTQTPRYLIKTRGQQVTLSCSPISGHRSVSWYQQTPGQGLQFLFEYFSETQRNKGNFPGRFSGRQFSNSRSEMNVSTLELGDSALYLCASSSPGGSEQYFGPGTRLLVL.

This clonotype has at least ten counts. V is TRBV6-1 and J is TRBJ1-6; D is undetermined. Germline assignment: CDR1 MNHNS and CDR2 SASEGT. V shed 5 bases and J shed 8 bases, with 13 bases lying between them. The length of the CDR3 is 14 residues. The CDR3 nucleotides are TGTGCCAGCAGTATGAACGGAATTTATTCACCCCTCCACTTT. Its translation: CASSMNGIYSPLHF.

In this sample, this clonotype turned up a few times. The rearrangement joins TRBV3-1 to TRBJ2-5; unclear D gene. Germline V gene sequence: CDR1 LGHDT, CDR2 YNNKEL (reference sequence). Trimming left V 10 bases short and J 1 base short, with 13 bases between. This CDR3 contains 13 residues. This chain's CDR3 is CATSLEVQETQYF. Written as DNA, the CDR3 is TGTGCCACCTCATTAGAGGTCCAAGAGACCCAGTACTTC.

In this sample, this clonotype turned up many times. The V call is TRBV29-1, the J call TRBJ2-2; TRBD1 matches at 8 bases. Germline V gene lookup returns CDR1 SQVTM and CDR2 ANQGSEA. J lost 4 bases, V lost 7 bases, and 5 bases had no gene match. CDR3 length: 13 residues. This chain's CDR3 is CSAGQGFTGELFF. The CDR3 DNA is TGCAGCGCCGGACAGGGTTTCACCGGGGAGCTGTTTTTT.

V usage is TRBV29-1 and J usage is TRBJ1-3; weak D call: TRBD1 (6 bases). V gave up 7 bases and J gave up 1 base, with 14 bases separating them. CDR1 and CDR2 (germline): SQVTM, ANQGSEA. There are 14 residues in the CDR3. DNA of the CDR3: TGCAGCGCGGCCCTAGGGGGTTCTGGAAACACCATATATTTT. Protein sequence: CSAALGGSGNTIYF.

This chain links TRBV24-1 with TRBJ2-3, with 10 bases identical to TRBD1. Germline V gene lookup returns CDR1 KGHDR and CDR2 SFDVKD. This CDR3 contains 17 residues. The ends lost 1 base at V and 5 bases at J; junction bases unmatched: 8. CDR3 bases: TGTGCCACCAGTGATTTATCCCCGGGACAGGGGATAGATACGCAGTATTTT. Its protein is CATSDLSPGQGIDTQYF.

The gene calls are TRBV7-9 and TRBJ1-5, with 7 bases aligning to TRBD1. Germline CDR1 is SEHNR and CDR2 is FQNEAQ (reference sequence). This CDR3 comprises 17 residues. V shed 3 bases and J 4 bases; nucleotides not matched to a gene: 12. CDR3 coding DNA: TGTGCCAGCAGCTTTGTCCGACCGGGACAGCGGAATCAGCCCCAGCATTTT. Its translation is CASSFVRPGQRNQPQHF.

The sample holds many counts of this clonotype. The chain uses TRBV5-8 and TRBJ2-7; D is tentatively TRBD1 or TRBD2 (5 bases each). Trimming removed 4 bases from V and 7 bases from J, with 12 bases in between. The CDR3 totals 12 residues. Germline CDR1 is SGHTS and CDR2 is YDEGEE. The CDR3 region is CASSPGTKEQYF. CDR3 nucleotide sequence: TGTGCCAGCAGCCCCGGGACCAAAGAGCAGTACTTC.

The chain couples TRBV7-2 to TRBJ2-7, with D perhaps assigned TRBD1 or TRBD2 (6 bases each). Germline values: CDR1 SGHTA, CDR2 FQGNSA. Trimming took 5 bases from V and 9 from J, leaving 23 bases between them. The CDR3 length is 15 residues. The CDR3 DNA reads as TGTGCCAGCAGCCCGTTTACCGGAGGGCAAGGGGGGCAGTACTTC. This codes for CASSPFTGGQGGQYF.

Worth noting for this clonotype: A much larger clone differs from this one at a single base, so this may be a read error. V usage is TRBV6-1 and J usage is TRBJ2-5; D may be TRBD2 (5 bases). Germline values: CDR1 MNHNS, CDR2 SASEGT. The CDR3 is made up of 12 amino acids. CDR3 DNA: TGTGACAGCAGTGGCTCCCGGGGAACCCAGTACTTC. Translated, it gives CDSSGSRGTQYF.

The chain employs TRBV10-3 and TRBJ2-1, with unresolved D. CDR3 length: 16 residues. CDR1 and CDR2 from the germline V gene are ENHRY and SYGVKD. V lost 0 bases, J lost 12 bases, and 21 bases lay in between. The CDR3 loop is CAISESSAGPASGQFF. CDR3 bases: TGTGCCATCAGTGAGTCTTCGGCAGGACCAGCATCTGGGCAGTTCTTC.

This chain uses TRBV5-1 with TRBJ2-7; TRBD2 matches at 9 bases. The J call is in doubt because the DNA end fits TRBJ2-1 better. CDR3 length: 15 residues. CDR1 is SGHRS and CDR2 is YFSETQ in the germline V gene. The CDR3 here is CASSLVVAGEGEQFF. CDR3 bases: TGCGCCAGCAGCTTGGTAGTAGCGGGAGAGGGGGAGCAGTTCTTC.

As concerns this clonotype: Germline is not matched at one junction end, which may reflect a read error. The chain joins TRBV12-3 or TRBV12-4 to TRBJ2-3; 8 bases agree with TRBD2. This CDR3 comprises 14 residues. The CDR3 region has the DNA TGTGCCAGCAGCTTAGCGGGGTTTTCGGATACGCAGTATTTT. Translation gives CASSLAGFSDTQYF.

At least ten counts were recorded for this clonotype. CDR3 in DNA: TGTGCCATCAGTGCGGGGACCAGACCTCCTGGAAACACCATATATTTT. Translating it yields CAISAGTRPPGNTIYF. This chain uses TRBV10-3 with TRBJ1-3; D may be TRBD1 (5 bases). V gave up 4 bases and J gave up 2 bases, with 15 bases separating them. CDR3 length: 16 residues. Germline CDR1 and CDR2: ENHRY and SYGVKD.

In its sample, this clonotype was seen a few times. The chain combines TRBV12-3 or TRBV12-4 with TRBJ2-5, with a weak D call TRBD1 (5 bases). The CDR3 extends over 16 amino acids. Trimming took 5 bases from V and 1 from J, leaving 17 bases between them. CDR3 in amino acids: CASSPPIGVLQETQYF. CDR3 coding DNA: TGTGCCAGCAGTCCCCCTATAGGGGTCCTCCAAGAGACCCAGTACTTC.